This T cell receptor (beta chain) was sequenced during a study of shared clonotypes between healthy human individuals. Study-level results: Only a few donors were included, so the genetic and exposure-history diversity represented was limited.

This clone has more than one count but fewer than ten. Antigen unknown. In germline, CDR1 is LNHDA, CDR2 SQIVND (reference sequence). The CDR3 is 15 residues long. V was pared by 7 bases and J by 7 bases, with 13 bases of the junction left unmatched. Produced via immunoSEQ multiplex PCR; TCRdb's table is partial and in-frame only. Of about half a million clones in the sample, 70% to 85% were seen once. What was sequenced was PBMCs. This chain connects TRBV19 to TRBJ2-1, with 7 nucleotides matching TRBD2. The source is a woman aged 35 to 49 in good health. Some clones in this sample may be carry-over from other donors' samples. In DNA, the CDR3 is TGTGCCAGTACCTGGGACTACCCGGGAGCAAATGAGCAGTTCTTC. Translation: CASTWDYPGANEQFF. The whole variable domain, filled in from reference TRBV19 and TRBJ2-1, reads DGGITQSPKYLFRKEGQNVTLSCEQNLNHDAMYWYRQDPGQGLRLIYYSQIVNDFQKGDIAEGYSVSREKKESFPLTVTSAQKNPTAFYLCASTWDYPGANEQFFGPGTRLTVL.